This T cell receptor beta chain derives from a study of blood T cell repertoires in COVID-19. Study-level background: The United States, Italy and Spain provided the acute and convalescent COVID-19 samples. T cells, B-cell-depleted T cells, or PBMCs supplied cDNA or gDNA.

V dropped 3 bases and J dropped 2 bases, with 7 bases sitting between them. The CDR3 has 13 residues. The germline gives CDR1 MDHEN, CDR2 SYDVKM. As originally analysed: Reference gene primer amplification gave estimated nucleated cell counts. Data came from immunoSEQ multiplex PCR; TCRdb stores just in-frame clones and leaves some out. V, J and clone size reflect that table, while D and trimming were determined from the DNA. The sample shows hundreds of thousands of clones, around 87% of them seen only once. The sequence was obtained from a woman between 35 and 50 years old who had recovered from COVID-19. V usage is TRBV28 and J usage is TRBJ2-5; D is unresolved. Sequenced material: peripheral blood. The CDR3 sequence is CASSLAHQETQYF. In DNA form, the CDR3 reads TGTGCCAGCAGTTTGGCACATCAAGAGACCCAGTACTTC.